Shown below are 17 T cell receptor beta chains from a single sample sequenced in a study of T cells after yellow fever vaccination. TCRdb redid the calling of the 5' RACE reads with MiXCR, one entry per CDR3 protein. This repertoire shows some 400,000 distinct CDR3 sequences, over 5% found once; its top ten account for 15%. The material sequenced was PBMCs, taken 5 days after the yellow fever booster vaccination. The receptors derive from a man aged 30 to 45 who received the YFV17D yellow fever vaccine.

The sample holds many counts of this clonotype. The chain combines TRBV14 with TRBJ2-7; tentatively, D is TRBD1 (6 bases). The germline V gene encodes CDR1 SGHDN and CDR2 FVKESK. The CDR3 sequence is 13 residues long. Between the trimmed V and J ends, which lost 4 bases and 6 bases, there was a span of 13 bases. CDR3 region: CASSRHPGAEQYF. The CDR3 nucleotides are TGTGCCAGCAGCCGCCATCCAGGGGCCGAGCAGTACTTC.

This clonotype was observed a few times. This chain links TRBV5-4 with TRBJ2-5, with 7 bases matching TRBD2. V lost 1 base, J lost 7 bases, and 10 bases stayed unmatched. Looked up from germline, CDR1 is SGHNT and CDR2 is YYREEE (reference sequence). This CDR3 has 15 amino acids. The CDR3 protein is CASSLRREYGGTQYF. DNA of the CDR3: TGTGCCAGCAGCTTGCGGCGGGAGTATGGTGGGACCCAGTACTTC.

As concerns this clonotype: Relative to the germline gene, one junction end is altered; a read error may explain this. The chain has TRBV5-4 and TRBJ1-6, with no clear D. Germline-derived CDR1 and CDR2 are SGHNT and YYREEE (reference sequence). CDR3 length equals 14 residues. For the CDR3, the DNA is TGTGCCAGCGGCTTTCAAGGTCCTAATTCACCCCTCCACTTT. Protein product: CASGFQGPNSPLHF.

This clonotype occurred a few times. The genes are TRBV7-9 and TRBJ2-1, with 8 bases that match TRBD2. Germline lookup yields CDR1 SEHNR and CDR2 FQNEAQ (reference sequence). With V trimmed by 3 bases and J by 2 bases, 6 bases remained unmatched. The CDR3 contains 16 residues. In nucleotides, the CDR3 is TGTGCCAGCAGCTTTTCAACGGGAGGGCCCTACAATGAGCAGTTCTTC. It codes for CASSFSTGGPYNEQFF.

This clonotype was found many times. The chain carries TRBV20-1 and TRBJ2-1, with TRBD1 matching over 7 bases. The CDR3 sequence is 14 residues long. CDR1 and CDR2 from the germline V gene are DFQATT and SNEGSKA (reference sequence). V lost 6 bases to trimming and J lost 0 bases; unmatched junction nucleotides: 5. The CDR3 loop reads CSALTGSSYNEQFF. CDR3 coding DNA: TGCAGTGCACTGACAGGGAGCTCCTACAATGAGCAGTTCTTC.

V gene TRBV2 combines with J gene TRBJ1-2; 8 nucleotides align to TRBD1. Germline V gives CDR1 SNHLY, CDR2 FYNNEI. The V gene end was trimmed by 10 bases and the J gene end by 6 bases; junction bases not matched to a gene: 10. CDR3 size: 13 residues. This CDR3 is CATQPTTGDGYTF. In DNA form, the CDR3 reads TGTGCCACCCAACCAACGACAGGGGATGGCTACACCTTC.

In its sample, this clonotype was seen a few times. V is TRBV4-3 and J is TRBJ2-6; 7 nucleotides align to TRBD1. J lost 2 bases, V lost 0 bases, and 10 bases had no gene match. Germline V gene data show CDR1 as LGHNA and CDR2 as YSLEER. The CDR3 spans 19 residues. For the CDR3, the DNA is TGCGCCAGCAGCCAAGATTTACCAGGGGGATACCCTGGGGCCAACGTCCTGACTTTC. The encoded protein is CASSQDLPGGYPGANVLTF.

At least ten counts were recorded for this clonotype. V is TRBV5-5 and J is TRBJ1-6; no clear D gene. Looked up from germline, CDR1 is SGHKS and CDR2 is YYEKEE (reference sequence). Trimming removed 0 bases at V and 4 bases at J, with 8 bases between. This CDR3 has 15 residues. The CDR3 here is CASSLGATYNSPLHF. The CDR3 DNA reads TGTGCCAGCAGCTTGGGAGCCACATATAATTCACCCCTCCACTTT. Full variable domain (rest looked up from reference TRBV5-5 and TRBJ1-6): DAGVTQSPTHLIKTRGQQVTLRCSPISGHKSVSWYQQVLGQGPQFIFQYYEKEERGRGNFPDRFSARQFPNYSSELNVNALLLGDSALYLCASSLGATYNSPLHFGNGTRLTVT.

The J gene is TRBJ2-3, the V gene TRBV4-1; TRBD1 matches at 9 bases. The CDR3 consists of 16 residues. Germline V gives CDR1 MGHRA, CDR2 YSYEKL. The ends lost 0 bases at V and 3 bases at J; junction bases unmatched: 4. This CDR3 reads CASSQEDRGRTDTQYF. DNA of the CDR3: TGCGCCAGCAGCCAAGAGGACAGGGGCAGGACAGATACGCAGTATTTT.

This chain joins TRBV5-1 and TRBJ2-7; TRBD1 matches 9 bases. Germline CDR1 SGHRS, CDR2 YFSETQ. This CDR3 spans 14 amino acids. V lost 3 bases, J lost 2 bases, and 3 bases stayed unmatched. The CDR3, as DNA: TGCGCCAGCAGCTGGACAGGGGCCACCTACGAGCAGTACTTC. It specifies CASSWTGATYEQYF.

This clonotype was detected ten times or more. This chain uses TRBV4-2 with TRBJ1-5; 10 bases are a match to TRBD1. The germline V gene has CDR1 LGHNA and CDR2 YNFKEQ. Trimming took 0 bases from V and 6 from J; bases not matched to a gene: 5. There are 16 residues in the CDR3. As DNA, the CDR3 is TGTGCCAGCAGCCAAGAGGGGACAGGGGATGGTCAGCCCCAGCATTTT. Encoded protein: CASSQEGTGDGQPQHF.

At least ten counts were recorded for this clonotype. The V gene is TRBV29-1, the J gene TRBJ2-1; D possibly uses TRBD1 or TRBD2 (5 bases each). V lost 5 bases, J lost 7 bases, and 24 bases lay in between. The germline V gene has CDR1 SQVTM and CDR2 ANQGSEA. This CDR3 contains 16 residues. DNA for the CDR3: TGCAGCGTTCCCGGCCCGACTTTGGGTTGGGGGAATGAGCAGTTCTTC. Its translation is CSVPGPTLGWGNEQFF.

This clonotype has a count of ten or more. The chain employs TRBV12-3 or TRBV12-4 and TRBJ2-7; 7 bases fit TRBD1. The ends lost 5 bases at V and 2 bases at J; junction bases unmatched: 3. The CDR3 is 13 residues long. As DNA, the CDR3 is TGTGCCAGCAGTCGGGACAGCACCTACGAGCAGTACTTC. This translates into CASSRDSTYEQYF.

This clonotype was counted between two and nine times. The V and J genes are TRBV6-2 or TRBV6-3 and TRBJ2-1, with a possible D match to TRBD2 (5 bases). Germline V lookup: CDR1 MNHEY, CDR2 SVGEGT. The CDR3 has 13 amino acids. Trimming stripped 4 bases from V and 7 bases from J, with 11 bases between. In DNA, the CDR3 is TGTGCCAGCAGTTGGACTCTAGGGAATGAGCAGTTCTTC. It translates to CASSWTLGNEQFF.

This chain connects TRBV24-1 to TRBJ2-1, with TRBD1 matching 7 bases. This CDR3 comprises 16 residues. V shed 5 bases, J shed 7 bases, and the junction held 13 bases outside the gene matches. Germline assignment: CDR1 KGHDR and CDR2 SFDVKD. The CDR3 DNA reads TGTGCCACCAGTGTGTCCAGACAGGGCAAGAAGAATGAGCAGTTCTTC. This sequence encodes CATSVSRQGKKNEQFF.

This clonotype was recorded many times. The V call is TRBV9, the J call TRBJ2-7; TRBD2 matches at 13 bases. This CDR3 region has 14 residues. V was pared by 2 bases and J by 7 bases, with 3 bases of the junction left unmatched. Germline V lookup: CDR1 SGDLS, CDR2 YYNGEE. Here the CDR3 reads CASSVELAGGEQYF. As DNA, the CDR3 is TGTGCCAGCAGCGTTGAACTAGCGGGAGGGGAGCAGTACTTC.

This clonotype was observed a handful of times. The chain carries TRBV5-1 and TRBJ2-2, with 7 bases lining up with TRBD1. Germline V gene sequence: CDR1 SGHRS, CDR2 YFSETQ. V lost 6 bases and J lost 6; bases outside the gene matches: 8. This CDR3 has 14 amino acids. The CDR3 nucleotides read TGCGCCAGCAAAGAACAGGGGAGCGCCGGGGAGCTGTTTTTT. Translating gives CASKEQGSAGELFF.